This T cell receptor beta chain was identified in a study of naive and memory T cell subsets. Many counts were recorded for this clonotype. The treatment was: skin biopsy from PPD injection site in Mantoux-positive individual. A UMI-containing oligonucleotide was joined by 3' ligation to the TCR cDNA template. Four PCR rounds used nested alpha and beta constant region primers plus the SP2 primer. In TCRdb, the UMI-ligation and nested PCR reads were re-called with MiXCR into one record per CDR3 protein. The sample holds 37,000 or so distinct CDR3 sequences; about 11% are singletons and the top ten take approximately 4.1%. The germline CDR1 and CDR2 sequences are LNHDA and SQIVND (reference sequence). V dropped 6 bases and J dropped 4 bases, with 13 bases sitting between them. The CDR3 length is 14 residues.

This sequence originates from an adult in good health. Source: skin, taken from a tuberculin skin test site. V is TRBV19 and J is TRBJ1-5, with D perhaps TRBD1 (6 bases). As DNA, the CDR3 is TGTGCCAGTAGACTCAGGGGTTCGAATCAGCCCCAGCATTTT. Its translation is CASRLRGSNQPQHF.